This T cell receptor beta chain comes out of a study of cytomegalovirus exposure and HLA in healthy donors. Broader study findings: The CMV antigen specificity of three CMV-associated chains was confirmed through in vitro analysis. What a later analysis reportedly showed was that an Asian-associated ancestry cluster had fewer N-insertions than the roughly 670-donor mean. Judged likely to be a sequencing artifact was a cluster of highly shared sequence variants. A later analysis linked a missense DCLRE1C variant to TCR beta V- and J-gene trimming.

Trimming removed 3 bases from V and 8 bases from J, with 16 bases in between. Germline V CDR1 and CDR2: MNHNS, SASEGT. This CDR3 is built from 14 residues. As to this clone: Its target is unknown.

In the PCR, 60 Vbeta and 13 Jbeta primers were used. Some clones are missing from TCRdb's copy, which holds only in-frame ones; the method was immunoSEQ multiplex PCR. The table shows around 65,000 clones, with 68% occurring only once. The clonotype originates from a man aged 40-50 years in good health and CMV-seropositive. This sequence joins TRBV6-1 and TRBJ1-2; the D gene is possibly TRBD1 (6 bases). Sequencing was performed on PBMCs. The CDR3 nucleotides read TGTGCCAGCAGTGATAGACAGGCTCTCAGGGGCTACACCTTC. It codes for CASSDRQALRGYTF.